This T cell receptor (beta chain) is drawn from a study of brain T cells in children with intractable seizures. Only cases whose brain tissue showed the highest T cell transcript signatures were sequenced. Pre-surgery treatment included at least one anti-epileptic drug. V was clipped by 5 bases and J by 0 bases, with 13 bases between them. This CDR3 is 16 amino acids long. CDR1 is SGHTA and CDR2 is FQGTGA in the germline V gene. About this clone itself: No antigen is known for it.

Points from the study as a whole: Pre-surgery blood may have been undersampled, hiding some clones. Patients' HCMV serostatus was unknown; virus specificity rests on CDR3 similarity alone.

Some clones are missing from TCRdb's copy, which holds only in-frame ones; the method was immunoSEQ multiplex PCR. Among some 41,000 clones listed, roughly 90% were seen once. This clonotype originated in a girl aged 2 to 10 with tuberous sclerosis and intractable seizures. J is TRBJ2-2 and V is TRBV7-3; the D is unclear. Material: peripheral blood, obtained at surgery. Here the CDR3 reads CASSPRSYANTGELFF. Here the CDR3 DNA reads TGTGCCAGCAGCCCCAGGAGCTACGCGAACACCGGGGAGCTGTTTTTT.